Following are 17 T cell receptor beta chains from one sample sequenced in a study of T cell responses to AZD1222 COVID-19 vaccine. Libraries were prepared by immunoSEQ multiplex PCR; TCRdb keeps only in-frame clonotypes and omits some of them. The profile shows approximately 170,000 clones, around nine tenths of them singletons. Sequences were derived from peripheral blood, sampled 28 days after the second AZD1222 dose. These receptors were collected from an adult who received the AZD1222 COVID-19 vaccine.

This chain uses TRBV7-2 with TRBJ1-1, with a possible D match to TRBD1 (6 bases). Germline values: CDR1 SGHTA, CDR2 FQGNSA. The V end was cut by 5 bases, the J end by 2 bases, with 15 bases between. This CDR3 has 15 residues. In nucleotides, the CDR3 is TGTGCCAGCAGCGCAACGGGGGGCGTAAACACTGAAGCTTTCTTT. It specifies CASSATGGVNTEAFF.

This rearrangement joins TRBV19 to TRBJ1-1; a weak D match, TRBD1 (5 bases). This CDR3 has 14 residues. Germline loops: CDR1 LNHDA, CDR2 SQIVND (reference sequence). The germline V and J ends were trimmed by 3 bases and 0 bases, with 8 bases remaining between them. The CDR3 reads CASSIGGVNTEAFF. CDR3 bases: TGTGCCAGTAGTATCGGGGGTGTGAACACTGAAGCTTTCTTT. The full variable domain, rest sourced from reference TRBV19 and TRBJ1-1, is DGGITQSPKYLFRKEGQNVTLSCEQNLNHDAMYWYRQDPGQGLRLIYYSQIVNDFQKGDIAEGYSVSREKKESFPLTVTSAQKNPTAFYLCASSIGGVNTEAFFGQGTRLTVV.

This clone was picked up one time. This chain connects TRBV6-5 to TRBJ1-5, with D possibly being TRBD1 (5 bases). From germline, CDR1 is MNHEY and CDR2 SVGAGI. This CDR3 has 15 amino acids. V lost 3 bases to trimming and J lost 4 bases, with 13 bases between them. The CDR3 loop is CASSYTIGGNQPQHF. The CDR3 DNA sequence: TGTGCCAGCAGTTATACGATTGGGGGTAATCAGCCCCAGCATTTT.

The CDR3 protein is CASSVLHVTLSPSSGANVLTF. The DNA for the CDR3 is TGCGCCAGCAGCGTATTACATGTGACCCTTTCCCCTAGCTCTGGGGCCAACGTCCTGACTTTC. The chain combines TRBV5-1 with TRBJ2-6; D unclear. V shed 4 bases and J shed 0 bases, with 26 bases lying between them. Per the germline V gene, CDR1 is SGHRS and CDR2 is YFSETQ. The CDR3 is made up of 21 amino acids.

The chain links TRBV6-4 to TRBJ2-5; D may be TRBD1 or TRBD2 (5 bases each). V gave up 0 bases and J gave up 4 bases, with 9 bases separating them. This CDR3 is 14 amino acids long. Germline V CDR1 and CDR2: MRHNA, SNTAGT. In nucleotides, the CDR3 is TGTGCCAGCAGTGACTCGAAGGGGACAGAGACCCAGTACTTC. It is translated as CASSDSKGTETQYF.

The J gene is TRBJ1-6, the V gene TRBV7-6, with D possibly matching TRBD1 (5 bases). This CDR3 is built from 14 residues. The germline V gene encodes CDR1 SGHVS and CDR2 FNYEAQ. Trimming took off 4 bases at V and 9 bases at J, with 13 bases between the two ends. CDR3 region: CASSSLQGSSPLHF. CDR3 nucleotide sequence: TGTGCCAGCAGCTCTTTGCAGGGTAGTTCACCCCTCCACTTT.

This chain links TRBV2 with TRBJ1-1, with D unclear. The ends were cut back, 3 bases at V and 4 bases at J, with 9 bases in the middle. Germline V lookup: CDR1 SNHLY, CDR2 FYNNEI. CDR3 length: 13 amino acids. The CDR3 DNA sequence: TGTGCCAGCAGTGACCATCGGGGCACTGAAGCTTTCTTT. Translating it yields CASSDHRGTEAFF.

The sample holds one count of this clone. V gene TRBV11-2 combines with J gene TRBJ1-5; the D is unclear. The CDR3 runs 14 residues. V dropped 5 bases and J dropped 5 bases, with 13 bases sitting between them. Germline lookup yields CDR1 SGHAT and CDR2 FQNNGV. CDR3 coding DNA: TGTGCCAGCAGCCACGGACCGGAATATCAGCCCCAGCATTTT. Protein: CASSHGPEYQPQHF.

V is TRBV9 and J is TRBJ1-1; D is uncertain. This CDR3 is built from 13 residues. Trimming took 3 bases from V and 1 from J, leaving 7 bases between them. CDR1 and CDR2 from the germline V gene are SGDLS and YYNGEE. The CDR3 here is CASSEGGNTEAFF. The DNA of the CDR3 is TGTGCCAGCAGCGAGGGCGGGAACACTGAAGCTTTCTTT.

The chain recombines TRBV4-2 with TRBJ1-2, with TRBD1 matching 12 bases. The V gene end was trimmed by 2 bases and the J gene end by 6 bases; junction bases not matched to a gene: 7. Per the germline V gene, CDR1 is LGHNA and CDR2 is YNFKEQ. The CDR3 covers 16 residues. The CDR3 loop is CASSQREGQGADGYTF. CDR3 bases: TGTGCCAGCAGCCAACGAGAGGGACAGGGGGCAGATGGCTACACCTTC.

J is TRBJ1-6 and V is TRBV7-8; unclear D gene. V lost 4 bases and J 2 bases, leaving 6 bases between the germline ends. The CDR3 loop spans 14 amino acids. From germline, CDR1 is SGHVS and CDR2 FQNEAQ. Here the CDR3 reads CASSWAPYNSPLHF. The CDR3 DNA reads TGTGCCAGCAGCTGGGCCCCCTATAATTCACCCCTCCACTTT.

As for this clone: The junction does not match germline at one end; this may be a read error. The chain uses TRBV11-2 and TRBJ2-5, with D possibly TRBD2 on 5 matching bases. CDR3 size: 16 residues. From germline, CDR1 is SGHAT and CDR2 FQNNGV. CDR3 residues: CASSLVAMRDQGTQYF. The CDR3 DNA reads as TGTGCCAGCAGCTTAGTCGCAATGAGGGATCAAGGGACCCAGTACTTC.

The genes are TRBV21-1 and TRBJ1-1; the D call TRBD1 from the table was never checked on the DNA. TRBV21-1 is marked as a pseudogene. There are 15 residues in the CDR3. CDR3 protein: CASSPKRQGGPEAFF. As DNA, the CDR3 is TGTGCCAGCAGCCCAAAGCGTCAGGGCGGTCCTGAAGCTTTCTTT.

This clone was counted a single time. V gene TRBV9 combines with J gene TRBJ2-2; 9 bases are a match to TRBD1. This CDR3 contains 15 residues. Germline CDR1 is SGDLS and CDR2 is YYNGEE. V shed 4 bases and J 7 bases; nucleotides not matched to a gene: 8. The CDR3 nucleotides are TGTGCCAGCAGCCCAGGACAGGGGCGGGGCGGGGAGCTGTTTTTT. It yields the protein CASSPGQGRGGELFF.

The chain joins TRBV7-9 to TRBJ1-1; D may be TRBD1 (6 bases). V lost 3 bases to trimming and J lost 6 bases, with 14 bases between them. CDR1 is SEHNR and CDR2 is FQNEAQ in the germline V gene (reference sequence). The length of the CDR3 is 14 residues. The CDR3 spells CASSFMDRFSEAFF. CDR3 DNA: TGTGCCAGCAGCTTCATGGACAGATTTTCTGAAGCTTTCTTT.

The chain couples TRBV3-1 (or the pseudogene TRBV3-2) to TRBJ1-2; no definite D call. The V end was cut by 4 bases, the J end by 0 bases, with 12 bases between. Germline V gives CDR1 LGHDT, CDR2 YNNKEL (reference sequence). The length of the CDR3 is 15 residues. The CDR3 spells CASSRGRIPNYGYTF. The DNA of the CDR3 is TGTGCCAGCAGCCGCGGACGGATTCCTAACTATGGCTACACCTTC.

This CDR3 reads CASSLPGQGGYEQYF. CDR3 DNA: TGTGCCAGCAGCCTGCCCGGACAGGGGGGCTACGAGCAGTACTTC. The rearrangement uses TRBV5-4 and TRBJ2-7; 10 bases are a match to TRBD1. Trimming at V came to 4 bases and at J to 3 bases, leaving 7 bases not matched to a gene. The CDR3 runs 15 residues. CDR1 and CDR2 from the germline V gene are SGHNT and YYREEE (reference sequence). The full variable domain, its missing parts supplied by reference TRBV5-4 and TRBJ2-7, is ETGVTQSPTHLIKTRGQQVTLRCSSQSGHNTVSWYQQALGQGPQFIFQYYREEENGRGNFPPRFSGLQFPNYSSELNVNALELDDSALYLCASSLPGQGGYEQYFGPGTRLTVT.